These 3 T cell receptor beta chains share one sample of origin, sequenced in a study of shared clonotypes between healthy human individuals. Here immunoSEQ multiplex PCR was the method, and the copy in TCRdb shows in-frame clones only, minus some. The repertoire has about 2.1 million clones, 90% to 95% of them found once; the top ten carry about 1.7%. CD45RO-negative, CCR7-positively selected cells formed the naive CD8 fraction, excluding terminally differentiated effector memory CD45RA+ cells. The specimen sequenced was naive CD8+ T cells from PBMCs. These receptors were collected from a young man in good health. Some clones in this sample may be carry-over from other donors' samples.

This chain links TRBV27 with TRBJ1-2; 12 positions match TRBD1. CDR1 is MNHEY, CDR2 SMNVEV, per germline (reference sequence). The CDR3 has 16 residues. V shed 5 bases, J shed 5 bases, and the junction held 9 bases outside the gene matches. The CDR3 region has the DNA TGTGCCAGCAGTCCGGGACAGGGGGCGCTTCGGTATGGCTACACCTTC. Translated, it gives CASSPGQGALRYGYTF.

The chain uses TRBV29-1 and TRBJ2-7; D gene ambiguous. The germline V gene has CDR1 SQVTM and CDR2 ANQGSEA. V gave up 5 bases and J gave up 3 bases, with 14 bases separating them. CDR3 length equals 13 residues. DNA for the CDR3: TGCAGCGTTTTTCTGGAGTTAGGCTACGAGCAGTACTTC. Translation: CSVFLELGYEQYF.

The rearrangement uses TRBV19 and TRBJ1-2, with TRBD1 identical over 7 bases. This CDR3 is 13 amino acids long. V lost 5 bases to trimming and J lost 8 bases; unmatched junction nucleotides: 8. CDR1 is LNHDA, CDR2 SQIVND, per germline (reference sequence). As DNA, the CDR3 is TGTGCCAGTAGTCCTGGGGACAGTAGGGGCTACACCTTC. Translated: CASSPGDSRGYTF. The full variable domain, rest sourced from reference TRBV19 and TRBJ1-2, is DGGITQSPKYLFRKEGQNVTLSCEQNLNHDAMYWYRQDPGQGLRLIYYSQIVNDFQKGDIAEGYSVSREKKESFPLTVTSAQKNPTAFYLCASSPGDSRGYTFGSGTRLTVV.